The rows below give T cell receptor beta chains drawn from one sample of a study of CD8 T cells in ankylosing spondylitis. TCRdb independently ran MiXCR on the 5' RACE reads; one entry per CDR3 protein. The sample gives about 800,000 distinct CDR3 sequences, roughly 10% of which show up once; more than 0.5% is in the top ten. Sample: blood, either unsorted or a sorted T cell fraction (not recorded which). The origin of the receptors is a male donor with ankylosing spondylitis. The CDR3 runs from the conserved cysteine through the conserved F or W. The D gene is left open where the match is weak. Some rows have no size entry. The others give once, few or many, or a class for an expanded clone.

CDR3 length: 16; clone size: .; V gene: TRBV4-3; D gene: .; J gene: TRBJ2-4; CDR3 DNA: TGCGCCAGCAGCCCTGACGGGGTAGACGGAGAAAACATTCAGTACTTC; CDR3 protein: CASSPDGVDGENIQYF
CDR3 length: 12; clone size: many; V gene: TRBV29-1; D gene: .; J gene: TRBJ1-1; CDR3 DNA: TGCAGCGTTGAACAGGGTGTCACTGAAGCTTTCTTT; CDR3 protein: CSVEQGVTEAFF
CDR3 length: 15; clone size: few; V gene: TRBV9; D gene: .; J gene: TRBJ2-7; CDR3 DNA: TGTGCCAGCAGCGTAGGCCCGACAGACTCCTACGAGCAGTACTTC; CDR3 protein: CASSVGPTDSYEQYF
CDR3 length: 14; clone size: many; V gene: TRBV7-2; D gene: .; J gene: TRBJ2-2; CDR3 DNA: TGTGCCAGCAGCTTAGGCAGGGAGTCCGGGGAGCTGTTTTTT; CDR3 protein: CASSLGRESGELFF
CDR3 length: 14; clone size: .; V gene: TRBV20-1; D gene: TRBD1; J gene: TRBJ2-5; CDR3 DNA: TGCAGTGCCACCGGGACAGGGGGTCTAGAGACCCAGTACTTC; CDR3 protein: CSATGTGGLETQYF
CDR3 length: 16; clone size: .; V gene: TRBV7-2; D gene: .; J gene: TRBJ2-1; CDR3 DNA: TGTGCCAGCAGCTTAGTTAGCGGAGCCGGACGGGATGAGCAGTTCTTC; CDR3 protein: CASSLVSGAGRDEQFF
CDR3 length: 14; clone size: few; V gene: TRBV4-3; D gene: .; J gene: TRBJ1-2; CDR3 DNA: TGCGCCAGCAGCCAGCTAGCCTGGGTGGGGGGCTACACCTTC; CDR3 protein: CASSQLAWVGGYTF
CDR3 length: 15; clone size: few; V gene: TRBV7-9; D gene: .; J gene: TRBJ2-3; CDR3 DNA: TGTGCCAGCAGCCCGGGTCGGACTCGCACAGATACGCAGTATTTT; CDR3 protein: CASSPGRTRTDTQYF
CDR3 length: 13; clone size: .; V gene: TRBV5-1; D gene: .; J gene: TRBJ2-4; CDR3 DNA: TGCGCCAGCAGCTTGGAAGCGGTATCACCCCAGTACTTC; CDR3 protein: CASSLEAVSPQYF
CDR3 length: 17; clone size: .; V gene: TRBV7-9; D gene: .; J gene: TRBJ2-7; CDR3 DNA: TGTGCCAGCAGCTTCGATACATGCGGGACCAGCTCCTACGAGCAGTACTTC; CDR3 protein: CASSFDTCGTSSYEQYF
CDR3 length: 14; clone size: many; V gene: TRBV20-1; D gene: .; J gene: TRBJ2-7; CDR3 DNA: TGCAGTGCTAGTATTCTCCGCCGAAGCTACGAGCAGTACTTC; CDR3 protein: CSASILRRSYEQYF
CDR3 length: 13; clone size: .; V gene: TRBV6-6; D gene: TRBD2; J gene: TRBJ2-7; CDR3 DNA: TGTGCCAGCGCCGGGACTAACTTTAACGAGCAGTACTTC; CDR3 protein: CASAGTNFNEQYF
CDR3 length: 13; clone size: .; V gene: TRBV20-1; D gene: .; J gene: TRBJ1-3; CDR3 DNA: TGCAGTGCTAGAGTCCTCGCTGGAAACACCATATATTTT; CDR3 protein: CSARVLAGNTIYF
CDR3 length: 13; clone size: .; V gene: TRBV6-2/TRBV6-3; D gene: .; J gene: TRBJ2-3; CDR3 DNA: TGTGCCAGCAGTTACGCAGGGACAGATACGCAGTATTTT; CDR3 protein: CASSYAGTDTQYF
CDR3 length: 16; clone size: few; V gene: TRBV20-1; D gene: TRBD2; J gene: TRBJ2-5; CDR3 DNA: TGCAGTGCTAGAGATAGGGTAGCGGGGATAATCGAGACCCAGTACTTC; CDR3 protein: CSARDRVAGIIETQYF
CDR3 length: 13; clone size: few; V gene: TRBV20-1; D gene: TRBD2; J gene: TRBJ2-5; CDR3 DNA: TGCAGTGCTAGAGACCTAGCGGAAGAGACCCAGTACTTC; CDR3 protein: CSARDLAEETQYF
CDR3 length: 17; clone size: .; V gene: TRBV18; D gene: .; J gene: TRBJ2-1; CDR3 DNA: TGTGCCAGCTCACCACCATCCTCGGGGGGCCAGGAGAATGAGCAGTTCTTC; CDR3 protein: CASSPPSSGGQENEQFF
CDR3 length: 12; clone size: few; V gene: TRBV18; D gene: .; J gene: TRBJ2-7; CDR3 DNA: TGTGCCAGCTCATTTCAGGGGCGCGAGCAGTACTTC; CDR3 protein: CASSFQGREQYF
CDR3 length: 13; clone size: few; V gene: TRBV4-3; D gene: .; J gene: TRBJ1-6; CDR3 DNA: TGCGCCAGCAGCCAAGTTCGAGGATCACCCCTCCACTTT; CDR3 protein: CASSQVRGSPLHF
CDR3 length: 14; clone size: .; V gene: TRBV5-1; D gene: TRBD1; J gene: TRBJ1-5; CDR3 DNA: TGCGCCAGCAGCGTTGACAGGGGCAATCAGCCCCAGCATTTT; CDR3 protein: CASSVDRGNQPQHF
CDR3 length: 16; clone size: .; V gene: TRBV4-1; D gene: TRBD2; J gene: TRBJ2-7; CDR3 DNA: TGCGCCAGCAGCCAAGATGAGCGGGAGGGCCTCTACGAGCAGTACTTC; CDR3 protein: CASSQDEREGLYEQYF
CDR3 length: 12; clone size: many; V gene: TRBV29-1; D gene: .; J gene: TRBJ1-2; CDR3 DNA: TGCAGCGTTAAAAGGGTGAACTATGGCTACACCTTC; CDR3 protein: CSVKRVNYGYTF
CDR3 length: 15; clone size: .; V gene: TRBV14; D gene: TRBD2; J gene: TRBJ2-5; CDR3 DNA: TGTGCCAGCAGCCGGACTAGCGGGGGTGGGGAGACCCAGTACTTC; CDR3 protein: CASSRTSGGGETQYF
CDR3 length: 15; clone size: few; V gene: TRBV10-2; D gene: TRBD1; J gene: TRBJ2-1; CDR3 DNA: TGCGCCACCTCTGGTGGGACAGGGGACTACAATGAGCAGTTCTTC; CDR3 protein: CATSGGTGDYNEQFF
CDR3 length: 13; clone size: .; V gene: TRBV28; D gene: TRBD1; J gene: TRBJ2-3; CDR3 DNA: TGTGCCAGCAGTTCAGACAGGGAGGATACGCAGTATTTT; CDR3 protein: CASSSDREDTQYF
CDR3 length: 11; clone size: many; V gene: TRBV6-6; D gene: .; J gene: TRBJ1-3; CDR3 DNA: TGTGCCAGCAGAGGAGGAAACACCATATATTTT; CDR3 protein: CASRGGNTIYF
CDR3 length: 14; clone size: .; V gene: TRBV29-1; D gene: TRBD1; J gene: TRBJ2-5; CDR3 DNA: TGCAGCGTTGTCCTGGGACAGTCCCAAGAGACCCAGTACTTC; CDR3 protein: CSVVLGQSQETQYF
CDR3 length: 12; clone size: .; V gene: TRBV10-3; D gene: TRBD1; J gene: TRBJ1-1; CDR3 DNA: TGTGCCAGCAGAGGGTCGACAGGGATGGCTTTCTTT; CDR3 protein: CASRGSTGMAFF
CDR3 length: 12; clone size: .; V gene: TRBV28; D gene: .; J gene: TRBJ1-1; CDR3 DNA: TGTGCCAGCTTACGGGGGACGGTTGAAGCTTTCTTT; CDR3 protein: CASLRGTVEAFF
CDR3 length: 15; clone size: few; V gene: TRBV5-1; D gene: .; J gene: TRBJ1-5; CDR3 DNA: TGCGCCAGCAGCTTGGACGGAAGTACGGGTCAGCCCCAGCATTTT; CDR3 protein: CASSLDGSTGQPQHF
CDR3 length: 14; clone size: .; V gene: TRBV20-1; D gene: .; J gene: TRBJ1-3; CDR3 DNA: TGCAGTGCTCCGGACATGAGCTCTGGAAACACCATATATTTT; CDR3 protein: CSAPDMSSGNTIYF
CDR3 length: 16; clone size: .; V gene: TRBV7-2; D gene: TRBD2; J gene: TRBJ2-3; CDR3 DNA: TGTGCCAGCAGCTTAGGGGTGGCGGGGGTCACAGATACGCAGTATTTT; CDR3 protein: CASSLGVAGVTDTQYF
CDR3 length: 17; clone size: few; V gene: TRBV18; D gene: .; J gene: TRBJ1-2; CDR3 DNA: TGTGCCAGCTCACCCGCCGGGACGAGGGGTTTCGGCTATGGCTACACCTTC; CDR3 protein: CASSPAGTRGFGYGYTF
CDR3 length: 15; clone size: .; V gene: TRBV12-3/TRBV12-4; D gene: .; J gene: TRBJ1-1; CDR3 DNA: TGTGCCAGCAACCAAATCCCCGGGGTGAACACTGAAGCTTTCTTT; CDR3 protein: CASNQIPGVNTEAFF
CDR3 length: 15; clone size: .; V gene: TRBV2; D gene: TRBD2; J gene: TRBJ2-5; CDR3 DNA: TGTGCCAGCACTTCTCGGACTAGCGGGGAAGAGACCCAGTACTTC; CDR3 protein: CASTSRTSGEETQYF
CDR3 length: 14; clone size: many; V gene: TRBV7-9; D gene: .; J gene: TRBJ2-3; CDR3 DNA: TGTGCCAGCAGCTCTCGGGTCGGGACAGATACGCAGTATTTT; CDR3 protein: CASSSRVGTDTQYF
CDR3 length: 14; clone size: many; V gene: TRBV5-1; D gene: TRBD1; J gene: TRBJ1-1; CDR3 DNA: TGCGCCAGCAGCCGGGGACAGGAGGGCACTGAAGCTTTCTTT; CDR3 protein: CASSRGQEGTEAFF
CDR3 length: 14; clone size: .; V gene: TRBV7-2; D gene: .; J gene: TRBJ1-4; CDR3 DNA: TGTGCCAGCAGCTCGAGTAGGGGACTTGAAAAACTGTTTTTT; CDR3 protein: CASSSSRGLEKLFF
CDR3 length: 13; clone size: .; V gene: TRBV20-1; D gene: .; J gene: TRBJ2-1; CDR3 DNA: TGCGGACCCCGCCAGAGCTCCTACAATGAGCAGTTCTTC; CDR3 protein: CGPRQSSYNEQFF
CDR3 length: 20; clone size: few; V gene: TRBV20-1; D gene: TRBD2; J gene: TRBJ2-7; CDR3 DNA: TGCAGTGCTAGGGGGGGGGCAGGCAAAGGGACTAGCGGGAGAGAGGACGAGCAGTACTTC; CDR3 protein: CSARGGAGKGTSGREDEQYF
CDR3 length: 14; clone size: .; V gene: TRBV20-1; D gene: .; J gene: TRBJ1-4; CDR3 DNA: TGCAGTGCTAGAGAGCGGGTGGGGAATGAAAAACTGTTTTTT; CDR3 protein: CSARERVGNEKLFF
CDR3 length: 13; clone size: many; V gene: TRBV7-3; D gene: .; J gene: TRBJ1-1; CDR3 DNA: TGTGCCAGCAGCCCGGGGGGCTACACTGAAGCTTTCTTT; CDR3 protein: CASSPGGYTEAFF
CDR3 length: 17; clone size: .; V gene: TRBV7-9; D gene: .; J gene: TRBJ2-2; CDR3 DNA: TGTGCCAGCAGCTTAGACATCCCGATCCCAAACACCGGGGAGCTGTTTTTT; CDR3 protein: CASSLDIPIPNTGELFF
CDR3 length: 14; clone size: few; V gene: TRBV20-1; D gene: .; J gene: TRBJ2-5; CDR3 DNA: TGCAGTGCTAGCGGGGACTGGGGCCAAGAGACCCAGTACTTC; CDR3 protein: CSASGDWGQETQYF